The present T cell receptor (beta chain) was sequenced within a study of T cells in Graves' hyperthyroidism and ophthalmopathy. This CDR3 has 14 amino acids. The V end lost 3 bases, the J end lost 5 bases, and 14 bases lay between the germline ends. CDR1 DFQATT and CDR2 SNEGSKA come from the germline V gene (reference sequence). RNA transcripts were the template for amplifying TCR beta CDR3 regions. The HTBI primer set was used in a first-round RT-PCR of the TCR CDR3. One entry per CDR3 protein results from TCRdb running MiXCR on the multiplex PCR reads. Of 500,000 to 650,000 distinct CDR3 sequences listed, around 50% are singletons. At least ten counts were recorded for this clonotype.

The sequence was collected from an adult woman with Graves' disease, either hyperthyroidism or ophthalmopathy (not recorded which). This chain joins TRBV20-1 and TRBJ1-5; D is possibly TRBD1 (6 bases). Specimen: peripheral blood or thyroid tissue (not recorded which). CDR3 nucleotide sequence: TGCAGTGCTAGCCCTACAGGGAAGGATCAGCCCCAGCATTTT. Translation gives CSASPTGKDQPQHF.